This is a list of T cell receptor beta chains from one sample in a study of T cells in Graves' hyperthyroidism and ophthalmopathy. TCRdb reanalysed the multiplex PCR reads using MiXCR and keeps one entry per CDR3 protein. This sample has over 700,000 distinct CDR3 sequences, with roughly 40% found just once. The sequencing input was blood. Source of these receptors: a man aged 18 to 30 with Graves' hyperthyroidism. Each CDR3 is given with its conserved first and last residue. A D gene is named only where the DNA matches it firmly. Only some rows state a clone size, as once, few, many or a class for expanded clones.

TRBV14	few	TRBJ1-1	NA	CASSPLSTEAFF	TGTGCCAGCTCCCCGCTGAGCACTGAAGCTTTCTTT
TRBV20-1	NA	TRBJ2-5	NA	CSASDLSAGETQYF	TGCAGTGCTAGTGACCTTAGCGCTGGAGAGACCCAGTACTTC
TRBV7-9	few	TRBJ1-2	NA	CASSSGGAYGYTF	TGTGCCAGCAGCTCGGGGGGGGCCTATGGCTACACCTTC
TRBV7-3	NA	TRBJ1-3	TRBD1	CASSSGTGGVTIYF	TGTGCCAGCAGCTCCGGGACAGGGGGAGTCACCATATATTTT
TRBV7-6	NA	TRBJ2-5	NA	CASSLGDGSNQPQYF	TGTGCCAGCAGCTTAGGGGACGGGAGCAATCAGCCCCAGTACTTC
TRBV12-3/TRBV12-4	few	TRBJ2-7	NA	CASSFTGFMDEQYF	TGTGCCAGCAGTTTTACAGGGTTCATGGACGAGCAGTACTTC
TRBV13	few	TRBJ1-6	TRBD1	CASSSGTGYNSPLHF	TGTGCCAGCAGCTCGGGGACAGGGTATAATTCACCCCTCCACTTT
TRBV7-2	NA	TRBJ1-5	TRBD1	CASSQVQGGGNQPQHF	TGCGCCAGCAGCCAAGTTCAGGGGGGCGGCAATCAGCCCCAGCATTTT
TRBV5-5	NA	TRBJ1-6	NA	CASSFSGDSPLHF	TGCGCCAGCAGCTTTAGCGGGGACTCACCCCTCCACTTT
TRBV6-5	few	TRBJ2-5	NA	CASSYGPDWQETQYF	TGTGCCAGCAGTTACGGACCGGATTGGCAAGAGACCCAGTACTTC
TRBV12-3/TRBV12-4	NA	TRBJ1-6	NA	CASSSQGKQPLHF	TGTGCCAGCAGTTCACAGGGTAAACAGCCCCTCCACTTT
TRBV2	NA	TRBJ2-2	TRBD2	CASSGGLAGARGGELFF	TGTGCCAGCAGTGGGGGACTAGCGGGAGCACGTGGCGGGGAGCTGTTTTTT
TRBV6-5	many	TRBJ2-5	NA	CASKETQYF	TGTGCCAGCAAAGAGACCCAGTACTTC
TRBV2	few	TRBJ1-2	NA	CASSEEAGNYGYTF	TGTGCCAGCAGTGAAGAAGCTGGCAACTATGGCTACACCTTC
TRBV25-1	NA	TRBJ1-1	NA	CASSYSSGGGTEAFF	TGTGCCAGCAGTTACTCGAGCGGAGGGGGAACTGAAGCTTTCTTT
TRBV19	NA	TRBJ2-7	TRBD2	CASRGAGTSETYEQYF	TGTGCCAGCAGGGGGGCTGGGACTAGCGAGACCTACGAGCAGTACTTC
TRBV10-3	NA	TRBJ2-7	NA	CAISDTRELTYEQYF	TGTGCCATCAGTGACACAAGAGAATTGACCTACGAGCAGTACTTC
TRBV2	NA	TRBJ1-5	NA	CASSASNELGNQPQHF	TGTGCCAGCAGTGCTAGTAACGAGTTGGGCAATCAGCCCCAGCATTTT
TRBV2	few	TRBJ2-7	TRBD2	CASSEWASGASYEQYF	TGTGCCAGCAGTGAATGGGCTAGCGGAGCTTCCTACGAGCAGTACTTC
TRBV5-5	NA	TRBJ1-6	TRBD1	CASSFGTVVYNSPLHF	TGTGCCAGCAGCTTCGGGACAGTAGTCTATAATTCACCCCTCCACTTT